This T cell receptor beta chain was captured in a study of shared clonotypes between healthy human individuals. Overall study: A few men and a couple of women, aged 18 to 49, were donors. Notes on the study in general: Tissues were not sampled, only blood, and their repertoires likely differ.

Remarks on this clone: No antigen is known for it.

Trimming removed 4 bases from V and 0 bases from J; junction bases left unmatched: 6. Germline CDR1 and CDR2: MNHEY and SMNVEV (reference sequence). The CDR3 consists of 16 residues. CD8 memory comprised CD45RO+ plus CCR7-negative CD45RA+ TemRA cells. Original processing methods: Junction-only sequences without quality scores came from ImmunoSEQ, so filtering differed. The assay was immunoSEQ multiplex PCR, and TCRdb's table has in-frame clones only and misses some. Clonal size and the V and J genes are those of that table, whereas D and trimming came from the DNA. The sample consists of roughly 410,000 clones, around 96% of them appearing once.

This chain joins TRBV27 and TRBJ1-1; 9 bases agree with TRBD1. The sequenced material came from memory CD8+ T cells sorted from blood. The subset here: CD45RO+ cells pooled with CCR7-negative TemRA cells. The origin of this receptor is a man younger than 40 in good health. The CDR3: CASSYDRGSMNTEAFF. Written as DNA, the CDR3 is TGTGCCAGCAGTTACGACAGGGGGTCCATGAACACTGAAGCTTTCTTT.